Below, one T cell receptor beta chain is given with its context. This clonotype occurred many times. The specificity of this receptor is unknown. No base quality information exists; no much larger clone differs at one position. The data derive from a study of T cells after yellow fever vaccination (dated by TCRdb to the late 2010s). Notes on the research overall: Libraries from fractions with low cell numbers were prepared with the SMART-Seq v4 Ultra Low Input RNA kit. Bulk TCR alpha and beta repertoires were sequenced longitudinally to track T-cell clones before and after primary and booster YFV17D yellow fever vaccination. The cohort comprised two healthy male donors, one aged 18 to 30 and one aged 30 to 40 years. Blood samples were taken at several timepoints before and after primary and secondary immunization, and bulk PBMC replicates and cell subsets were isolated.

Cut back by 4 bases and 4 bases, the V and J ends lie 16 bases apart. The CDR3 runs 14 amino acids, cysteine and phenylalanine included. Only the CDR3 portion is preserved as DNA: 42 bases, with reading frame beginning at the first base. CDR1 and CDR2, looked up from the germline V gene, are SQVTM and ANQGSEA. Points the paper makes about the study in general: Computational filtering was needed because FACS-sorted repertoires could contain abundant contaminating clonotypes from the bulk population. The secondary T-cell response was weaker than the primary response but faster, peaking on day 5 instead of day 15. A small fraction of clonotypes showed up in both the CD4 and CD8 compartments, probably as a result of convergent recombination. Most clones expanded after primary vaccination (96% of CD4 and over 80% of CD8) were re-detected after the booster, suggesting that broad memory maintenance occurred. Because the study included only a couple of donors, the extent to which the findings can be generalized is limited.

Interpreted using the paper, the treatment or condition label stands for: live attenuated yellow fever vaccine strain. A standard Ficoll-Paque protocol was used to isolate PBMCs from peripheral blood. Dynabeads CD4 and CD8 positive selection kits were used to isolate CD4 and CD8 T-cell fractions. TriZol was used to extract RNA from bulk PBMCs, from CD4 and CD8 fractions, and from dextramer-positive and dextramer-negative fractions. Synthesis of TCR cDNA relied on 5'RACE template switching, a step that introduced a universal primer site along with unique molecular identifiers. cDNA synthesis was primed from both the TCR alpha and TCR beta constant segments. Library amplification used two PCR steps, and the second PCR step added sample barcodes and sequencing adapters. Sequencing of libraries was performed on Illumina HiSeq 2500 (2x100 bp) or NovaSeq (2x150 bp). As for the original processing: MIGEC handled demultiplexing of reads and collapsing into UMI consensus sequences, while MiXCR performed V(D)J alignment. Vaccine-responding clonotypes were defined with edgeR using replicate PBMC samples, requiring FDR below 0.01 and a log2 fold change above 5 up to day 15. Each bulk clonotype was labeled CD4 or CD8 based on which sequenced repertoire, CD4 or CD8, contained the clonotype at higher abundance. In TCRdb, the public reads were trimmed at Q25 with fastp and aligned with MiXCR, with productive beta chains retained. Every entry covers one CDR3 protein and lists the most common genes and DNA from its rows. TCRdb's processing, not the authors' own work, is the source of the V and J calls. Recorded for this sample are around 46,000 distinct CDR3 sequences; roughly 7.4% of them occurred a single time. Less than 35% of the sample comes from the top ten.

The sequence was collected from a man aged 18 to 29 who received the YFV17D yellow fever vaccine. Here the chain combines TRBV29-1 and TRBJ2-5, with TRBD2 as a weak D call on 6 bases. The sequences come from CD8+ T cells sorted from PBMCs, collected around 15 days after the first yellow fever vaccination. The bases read TGCAGCGTTGGTTGGCGGGGCCCTGGAGAGACCCAGTACTTC. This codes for CSVGWRGPGETQYF. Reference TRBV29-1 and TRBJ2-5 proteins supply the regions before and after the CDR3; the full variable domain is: SAVISQKPSRDICQRGTSLTIQCQVDSQVTMMFWYRQQPGQSLTLIATANQGSEATYESGFVIDKFPISRPNLTFSTLTVSNMSPEDSSIYLCSVGWRGPGETQYFGPGTRLLVL.